The 17 T cell receptor beta chains below all came from one sample that was sequenced in a study of T cell responses to AZD1222 COVID-19 vaccine. The method was immunoSEQ multiplex PCR; TCRdb's version includes in-frame clones alone and lacks a portion of them. This sample has approximately 80,000 clones, with about 90% found just once. Sequenced material: peripheral blood, taken on day 0 of AZD1222 vaccination. The receptors were sampled from an adult in good health.

CDR3 nucleotides: TGTGCCAGCAGCCTTAACCACGTAGCGGGGGGGCGGTACGAGCAGTACTTC. Amino acid sequence: CASSLNHVAGGRYEQYF. This chain connects TRBV28 to TRBJ2-7; 11 bases fit TRBD2. CDR3 length equals 17 residues. Germline CDR1 is MDHEN and CDR2 is SYDVKM. With V trimmed by 6 bases and J by 4 bases, 14 bases remained unmatched. Combining the CDR3 with reference TRBV28 and TRBJ2-7 gives the whole variable domain DVKVTQSSRYLVKRTGEKVFLECVQDMDHENMFWYRQDPGLGLRLIYFSYDVKMKEKGDIPEGYSVSREKKERFSLILESASTNQTSMYLCASSLNHVAGGRYEQYFGPGTRLTVT.

The J gene is TRBJ2-1, the V gene TRBV19, with 7 bases aligning to TRBD1. In germline, CDR1 is LNHDA, CDR2 SQIVND (reference sequence). The length of the CDR3 is 14 residues. The V gene end was trimmed by 7 bases and the J gene end by 14 bases; junction bases not matched to a gene: 17. The CDR3: CASKFDRATPGEFF. The CDR3 DNA is TGTGCCAGTAAATTCGACAGGGCTACCCCCGGGGAGTTCTTC.

The CDR3 DNA reads TGTGCCAGCTCCCTAGGAGGGGCCGATAATGAAAAACTGTTTTTT. Its protein is CASSLGGADNEKLFF. The chain employs TRBV28 and TRBJ1-4, with a possible D match to TRBD1 (5 bases). This CDR3 is 15 amino acids long. The V gene's germline CDR1 is MDHEN and CDR2 SYDVKM. Trimming left V 8 bases short and J 4 bases short, with 17 bases between.

This clone was seen once. The rearrangement joins TRBV9 to TRBJ2-3; 8 nucleotides line up with TRBD1. The CDR3 is 15 residues long. V lost 4 bases and J lost 2; bases outside the gene matches: 6. Germline V gene lookup returns CDR1 SGDLS and CDR2 YYNGEE. The CDR3 DNA is TGTGCCAGCAGCCCGCGGGACAGGTTCACAGATACGCAGTATTTT. Translating it yields CASSPRDRFTDTQYF.

The chain uses TRBV7-2 and TRBJ2-5; weak D call: TRBD1 (6 bases). Germline V lookup: CDR1 SGHTA, CDR2 FQGNSA. Trimming left V 6 bases short and J 2 bases short, with 16 bases between. The CDR3 covers 15 residues. Here the CDR3 reads CASSSQGQVQETQYF. CDR3 nucleotides: TGTGCCAGCAGTTCCCAGGGGCAGGTACAAGAGACCCAGTACTTC.

In its sample, this clone was seen once. This rearrangement joins TRBV19 to TRBJ1-1; 7 bases align to TRBD1. Looked up from germline, CDR1 is LNHDA and CDR2 is SQIVND (reference sequence). Unmatched junction bases numbered 14, after V lost 8 bases and J lost 2 bases. CDR3 length: 16 amino acids. The CDR3 loop is CASRLSPTGINTEAFF. As DNA, the CDR3 is TGTGCCAGTCGATTATCCCCGACAGGGATAAACACTGAAGCTTTCTTT. The entire variable domain, with the rest obtained from reference TRBV19 and TRBJ1-1, is as follows: DGGITQSPKYLFRKEGQNVTLSCEQNLNHDAMYWYRQDPGQGLRLIYYSQIVNDFQKGDIAEGYSVSREKKESFPLTVTSAQKNPTAFYLCASRLSPTGINTEAFFGQGTRLTVV.

This clone was counted once. This chain uses TRBV19 with TRBJ2-2; 7 bases match TRBD1. This CDR3 spans 15 amino acids. Per germline, CDR1 LNHDA and CDR2 SQIVND (reference sequence). J was trimmed by 7 bases and V by 5 bases; bases with no gene match: 10. The CDR3 DNA reads TGTGCCAGTAGTCCCCGAACAGGGGAGTTCGGGGAGCTGTTTTTT. It encodes CASSPRTGEFGELFF.

The gene calls are TRBV28 and TRBJ2-1; the match to TRBD2 covers 15 bases. This CDR3 contains 18 residues. The V and J ends lost 7 bases and 2 bases, in that order; junction bases with no gene match: 9. Germline V CDR1 and CDR2: MDHEN, SYDVKM. The CDR3 loop reads CASTQGLAGGEPYNEQFF. The CDR3 region has the DNA TGTGCCAGCACCCAGGGACTAGCGGGGGGAGAGCCCTACAATGAGCAGTTCTTC.

This clone came up once. This sequence joins TRBV12-5 and TRBJ2-3; possibly TRBD2 for D (5 bases). Germline values: CDR1 LGHNT, CDR2 FRNRAP. The germline V and J ends were trimmed by 7 bases and 6 bases, with 14 bases remaining between them. The length of the CDR3 is 13 residues. Here the CDR3 DNA reads TGTGCTAGTGAGCATTCGGGGTCGGATACGCAGTATTTT. It translates to CASEHSGSDTQYF. Variable domain in full (rest from reference TRBV12-5 and TRBJ2-3): DARVTQTPRHKVTEMGQEVTMRCQPILGHNTVFWYRQTMMQGLELLAYFRNRAPLDDSGMPKDRFSAEMPDATLATLKIQPSEPRDSAVYFCASEHSGSDTQYFGPGTRLTVL.

The chain joins TRBV9 to TRBJ1-2; 7 nucleotides align to TRBD1. V was clipped by 0 bases and J by 3 bases; unmatched bases: 5. The germline gives CDR1 SGDLS, CDR2 YYNGEE. The CDR3 is 15 residues long. CDR3 coding DNA: TGTGCCAGCAGCGTAGCCCAGGGGGAATACTATGGCTACACCTTC. This translates into CASSVAQGEYYGYTF.

The rearrangement uses TRBV5-1 and TRBJ2-7, with a weak D call TRBD1 (5 bases). The CDR3 has 12 residues. Germline CDR1 and CDR2: SGHRS and YFSETQ. The V and J ends lost 4 bases and 2 bases respectively, with 7 bases between them. The CDR3, as DNA: TGCGCCAGCAGCCAGGACACCTACGAGCAGTACTTC. It is translated as CASSQDTYEQYF.

The chain links TRBV28 to TRBJ1-2; TRBD1 matches at 8 bases. The CDR3 has 20 residues. Unmatched junction bases numbered 26, after V lost 5 bases and J lost 6 bases. Germline V gives CDR1 MDHEN, CDR2 SYDVKM. The CDR3 DNA is TGTGCCAGCAGTCCCAGGGGGGGACAGGTTGTTTTTGGCACGCATCATGGCTACACCTTC. Its translation: CASSPRGGQVVFGTHHGYTF.

J is TRBJ1-5 and V is TRBV6-5; D call uncertain. The germline CDR1 and CDR2 sequences are MNHEY and SVGAGI. The V and J ends lost 9 bases and 1 base respectively, with 13 bases between them. This CDR3 contains 14 residues. The CDR3 region has the DNA TGTGCCAGGGGCCGCGGGGAGAGCAATCAGCCCCAGCATTTT. As protein: CARGRGESNQPQHF.

This chain uses TRBV5-1 with TRBJ1-2; TRBD1 might be the D (6 bases). V was shortened by 4 bases and J by 4 bases, with 11 bases between the two germline ends. Germline CDR1 SGHRS, CDR2 YFSETQ. There are 13 residues in the CDR3. The CDR3 DNA follows: TGCGCCAGCAGCGTCGGGACACTCTATGGCTACACCTTC. This codes for CASSVGTLYGYTF.

Only one count was recorded for this clone. The J gene is TRBJ2-1, the V gene TRBV10-3; D is unclear. The V and J ends lost 2 bases and 3 bases respectively, with 8 bases between them. The CDR3 contains 14 residues. CDR1 is ENHRY and CDR2 is SYGVKD in the germline V gene. CDR3 bases: TGTGCCATCAGTGAGGGGAATTACTACAATGAGCAGTTCTTC. Translated: CAISEGNYYNEQFF.

J is TRBJ1-3 and V is TRBV18, with a possible D match to TRBD1 (5 bases). This CDR3 region has 18 residues. Germline V gives CDR1 KGHSH, CDR2 LQKENI. Trimming removed 2 bases from V and 2 bases from J, with 19 bases in between. As DNA, the CDR3 is TGTGCCAGCTCACCATATTCTCCTATACCGGGGCCTGGAAACACCATATATTTT. This translates into CASSPYSPIPGPGNTIYF.

The chain links TRBV7-8 to TRBJ2-2, with 10 bases that match TRBD2. Trimming cost V 8 bases and J 4 bases; bases outside gene matches: 10. CDR1 SGHVS and CDR2 FQNEAQ come from the germline V gene. The CDR3 length is 16 residues. Here the CDR3 reads CASSGSGGEFTGELFF. Written as DNA, the CDR3 is TGTGCCAGCTCCGGGAGCGGGGGGGAATTCACCGGGGAGCTGTTTTTT.